The subject of this entry is one TCR beta chain. Antigen unknown. Through a sample-barcoded 5' primer and a J-beta primer mix, a second PCR was run for roughly 7 to 12 cycles. TCRdb reprocessed the 5' RACE reads via MiXCR and lists one record per CDR3 protein. There are around 1,500,000 distinct CDR3 sequences in the sample; around 39% occur only once, and less than 8% lies in the top ten. The sample belongs to a study of blood T cells in healthy people across ages. Study overall: Template switching captured about one barcoded beta molecule per two T cells.

The CDR3 totals 14 residues. Trimming pared 3 bases from V and 8 bases from J, leaving 14 bases between. Points from the study as a whole: Older age coincided with a roughly linear decline in TCR beta diversity per million T cells.

The sequence derives from a woman aged 18-29 years in good health. The sample was blood. The chain links TRBV12-3 or TRBV12-4 to TRBJ2-1, with D possibly matching TRBD1 (6 bases). DNA for the CDR3: TGTGCCAGCAGTTTGACTACAGGGTCTTATGAGCAGTTCTTC. Its protein product is CASSLTTGSYEQFF.